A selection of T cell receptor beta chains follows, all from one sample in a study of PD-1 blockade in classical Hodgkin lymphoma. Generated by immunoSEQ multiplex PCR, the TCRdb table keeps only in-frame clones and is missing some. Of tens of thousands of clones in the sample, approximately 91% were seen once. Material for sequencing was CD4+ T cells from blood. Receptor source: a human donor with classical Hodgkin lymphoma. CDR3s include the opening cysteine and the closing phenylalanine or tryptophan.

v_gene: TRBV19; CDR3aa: CASSAGGDSYNEQFF
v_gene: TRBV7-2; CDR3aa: CASSATISNQPQHF
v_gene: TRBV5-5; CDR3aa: CASSTGGLNGDYEQYF
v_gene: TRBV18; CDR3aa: CASLLSSADTQYF
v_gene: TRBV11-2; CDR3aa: CASSPRGASNEKLFF
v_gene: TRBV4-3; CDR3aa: CASSQGLARNTGELFF
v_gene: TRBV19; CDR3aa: CASSIRGSSYEQYF
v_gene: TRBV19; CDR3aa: CASSIGRRYGYTF
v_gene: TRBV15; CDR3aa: CATSSPSRTDEQFF
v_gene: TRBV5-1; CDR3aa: CASSFAGARGVYNEQFF